Below are 19 T cell receptor beta chains sequenced from a single sample in a study of sequential checkpoint blockade in melanoma. Documented treatment: randomized to nivolumab then ipilimumab (arm A) or the reverse (arm B). Sequencing was performed with immunoSEQ multiplex PCR; in TCRdb, only in-frame clones are kept and a portion is missing. The sample lists 6,000 or so clones; 25% to 30% were seen once. The sample in question was tumor tissue (inferred from file names), obtained from a patient given nivolumab and ipilimumab in sequence. These receptors all stem from a human donor with melanoma.

This clone was counted many times. The gene calls are TRBV6-8 and TRBJ1-1; tentative D call: TRBD1 (5 bases). This CDR3 is built from 14 residues. V was pared by 5 bases and J by 1 base, with 11 bases between. Per germline, CDR1 MNHGY and CDR2 SAAAGT. CDR3 sequence (DNA): TGTGCCAGCAGTGACCTAGGACAGAACACTGAAGCTTTCTTT. Translation: CASSDLGQNTEAFF.

This clone appeared a single time. V usage is TRBV25-1 and J usage is TRBJ2-2, with D uncertain. Germline V gives CDR1 MGHDK, CDR2 SYGVNS. The V end lost 3 bases, the J end lost 6 bases, and 14 bases lay between the germline ends. The CDR3 has 15 amino acids. CDR3 nucleotide sequence: TGTGCCAGCAGTGACAGGAGCCTCGAGGCCGGGGAGCTGTTTTTT. Encoded protein: CASSDRSLEAGELFF.

Sample share makes this clone medium-sized. The chain joins TRBV11-3 to TRBJ2-3; D ambiguous. The length of the CDR3 is 15 residues. V lost 0 bases and J lost 3, with 10 bases in between. The germline V gene encodes CDR1 SGHNT and CDR2 YENEEA. As DNA, the CDR3 is TGTGCCAGCAGCTTAGATGGGTATGGAACAGATACGCAGTATTTT. Its translation is CASSLDGYGTDTQYF.

This chain uses TRBV19 with TRBJ1-2; D uncertain. CDR1 and CDR2 (germline): LNHDA, SQIVND (reference sequence). The CDR3 consists of 15 residues. V was pared by 4 bases and J by 4 bases, with 16 bases between. CDR3 in amino acids: CASSTSGSLLYGYTF. CDR3 nucleotides: TGTGCCAGTAGTACTTCAGGTTCCTTGCTCTATGGCTACACCTTC. Looking up the rest from reference TRBV19 and TRBJ1-2 gives the full variable domain: DGGITQSPKYLFRKEGQNVTLSCEQNLNHDAMYWYRQDPGQGLRLIYYSQIVNDFQKGDIAEGYSVSREKKESFPLTVTSAQKNPTAFYLCASSTSGSLLYGYTFGSGTRLTVV.

The chain carries TRBV19 and TRBJ1-5, with D hard to call. CDR1 is LNHDA and CDR2 is SQIVND in the germline V gene (reference sequence). This CDR3 comprises 14 residues. Trimming took off 7 bases at V and 6 bases at J, with 16 bases between the two ends. CDR3 sequence: CASNWFGLGQPQHF. The CDR3 DNA is TGTGCCAGTAACTGGTTCGGTTTAGGTCAGCCCCAGCATTTT. Filled out from reference TRBV19 and TRBJ1-5, the complete variable domain reads DGGITQSPKYLFRKEGQNVTLSCEQNLNHDAMYWYRQDPGQGLRLIYYSQIVNDFQKGDIAEGYSVSREKKESFPLTVTSAQKNPTAFYLCASNWFGLGQPQHFGDGTRLSIL.

The V gene is TRBV6-8, the J gene TRBJ1-2; 8 nucleotides match TRBD1. This CDR3 contains 12 residues. With 8 bases clipped from V and 4 bases from J, the junction kept 3 bases outside the gene matches. Germline CDR1 MNHGY, CDR2 SAAAGT. For the CDR3, the DNA is TGTGCCAGCTTGGACAGGGCCTATGGCTACACCTTC. Protein product: CASLDRAYGYTF.

CDR3 bases: TGTGCCAGTAGTTTCCAGGGAGCCTCGAATAATTCACCCCTCCACTTT. Translating it yields CASSFQGASNNSPLHF. The chain joins TRBV19 to TRBJ1-6, with D maybe TRBD1 (5 bases). Trimming left V 5 bases short and J 5 bases short, with 16 bases between. The CDR3 is 16 residues long. CDR1 and CDR2 from the germline V gene are LNHDA and SQIVND (reference sequence).

This clone turned up a few times. The V and J genes are TRBV28 and TRBJ2-5, with 7 bases matching TRBD1. Germline V CDR1 and CDR2: MDHEN, SYDVKM. J gave up 5 bases and V 3 bases, and 6 bases lay outside the gene matches. The CDR3 totals 14 residues. This chain's CDR3 is CASSLTGTVETQYF. CDR3 DNA: TGTGCCAGCAGTTTGACCGGGACAGTCGAGACCCAGTACTTC.

There are a few counts of this clone. The chain combines TRBV14 with TRBJ2-7; D not resolved. The CDR3 runs 11 residues. The germline V gene has CDR1 SGHDN and CDR2 FVKESK. V was cut by 3 bases and J by 5 bases, with 5 bases left in between. The CDR3 DNA reads as TGTGCCAGCAGCCAGTGGGACGAGCAGTACTTC. Translation gives CASSQWDEQYF.

This sequence joins TRBV19 and TRBJ1-6; no firm D call. Per the germline V gene, CDR1 is LNHDA and CDR2 is SQIVND (reference sequence). Trimming took 3 bases from V and 3 from J, leaving 9 bases between them. The CDR3 covers 15 residues. The CDR3 bases are TGTGCCAGTAGTATCGGGCTTGTCTATAATTCACCCCTCCACTTT. It codes for CASSIGLVYNSPLHF.

This clone was counted a few times. The rearrangement joins TRBV19 to TRBJ2-1; the D is unclear. Trimming cost V 6 bases and J 3 bases, with 15 bases left between them. Per the germline V gene, CDR1 is LNHDA and CDR2 is SQIVND (reference sequence). The CDR3 contains 15 residues. As DNA, the CDR3 is TGTGCCAGTAGATTCGGTACTTGGGACTACAATGAGCAGTTCTTC. It codes for CASRFGTWDYNEQFF. The variable domain in full, completed from reference TRBV19 and TRBJ2-1, reads DGGITQSPKYLFRKEGQNVTLSCEQNLNHDAMYWYRQDPGQGLRLIYYSQIVNDFQKGDIAEGYSVSREKKESFPLTVTSAQKNPTAFYLCASRFGTWDYNEQFFGPGTRLTVL.

The sample holds a few counts of this clone. This rearrangement joins TRBV6-8 to TRBJ1-1; D is possibly TRBD1 (6 bases). The CDR3 is 14 residues long. Germline CDR1 is MNHGY and CDR2 is SAAAGT. With 10 bases removed from V and 0 bases from J, the gap between germline ends came to 15 bases. This CDR3 reads CAISPGTMNTEAFF. The CDR3, as DNA: TGTGCCATCAGCCCCGGGACAATGAACACTGAAGCTTTCTTT.

This sequence joins TRBV30 and TRBJ1-3; D not resolved. V was pared by 0 bases and J by 1 base, with 4 bases between. Germline V CDR1 and CDR2: GTSNPN, SVGIG (reference sequence). CDR3 length: 13 residues. CDR3 sequence reads: CAWSVGSGNTIYF. Written as DNA, the CDR3 is TGTGCCTGGAGTGTTGGTTCTGGAAACACCATATATTTT.

CDR3 coding DNA: TGTGCCAGCTCACCACCATCCCTAGCGGGGGGGCATGAGCAGTTCTTC. Its protein is CASSPPSLAGGHEQFF. The chain recombines TRBV18 with TRBJ2-1; 12 bases map to TRBD2. This CDR3 has 16 residues. V lost 0 bases to trimming and J lost 8 bases; unmatched junction nucleotides: 5. Germline CDR1 is KGHSH and CDR2 is LQKENI.

In this sample, this clone turned up a few times. The chain employs TRBV4-1 and TRBJ1-6; TRBD1 is a possible D gene (5 bases). The CDR3 covers 16 residues. Trimming removed 1 base from V and 10 bases from J, with 17 bases in between. From germline, CDR1 is MGHRA and CDR2 YSYEKL. CDR3 DNA: TGCGCCAGCAGCCAAGTGCCGGGACCGGCAGGCTCACCCCTCCACTTT. Protein product: CASSQVPGPAGSPLHF.

The chain links TRBV5-1 to TRBJ2-3, with D perhaps matching TRBD1 or TRBD2 (5 bases each). The CDR3 runs 14 residues. Germline V gives CDR1 SGHRS, CDR2 YFSETQ. Trimming left V 2 bases short and J 8 bases short, with 15 bases between. The CDR3 region has the DNA TGCGCCAGCAGCTTATTGAAGGGACGGGGTACGCAGTATTTT. It translates to CASSLLKGRGTQYF.

In this sample, this clone turned up many times. This sequence joins TRBV7-6 and TRBJ1-6, with 7 bases matching TRBD1. The germline V gene has CDR1 SGHVS and CDR2 FNYEAQ. J lost 10 bases, V lost 3 bases, and 6 bases had no gene match. CDR3 size: 14 residues. CDR3 sequence: CASSFEGGSSPLHF. The DNA for the CDR3 is TGTGCCAGCAGCTTCGAAGGGGGCTCCTCACCCCTCCACTTT.

This clone occurred a few times. The chain uses TRBV11-3 and TRBJ1-4; a possible D gene is TRBD1 (6 bases). This CDR3 comprises 14 residues. Deletions cut 6 bases from V and 8 bases from J, with 16 bases between. CDR1 SGHNT and CDR2 YENEEA come from the germline V gene. CDR3 DNA sequence: TGTGCCAGCAGTCAAGAGTGGGGGGGCGAAAAACTGTTTTTT. Translating it yields CASSQEWGGEKLFF.

This clone was recorded many times. The genes are TRBV11-3 and TRBJ1-4; D is perhaps TRBD1 (6 bases). Deletions cut 6 bases from V and 2 bases from J, with 13 bases between. The CDR3 length is 15 residues. The germline V gene has CDR1 SGHNT and CDR2 YENEEA. In DNA form, the CDR3 reads TGTGCCAGCAGGCCTGACAGGCGGACTAATGAAAAACTGTTTTTT. Translating it yields CASRPDRRTNEKLFF.